The rows below give T cell receptor beta chains drawn from one sample of a study of T cell changes during pregnancy in multiple sclerosis. Produced via immunoSEQ multiplex PCR; TCRdb's table is partial and in-frame only. The sample has around 45,000 clones, approximately 90% seen once. The input for sequencing was CD4+ T cells from peripheral blood mononuclear cells, taken before pregnancy. These receptors originate from a female donor with multiple sclerosis, enrolled in a pregnancy study. The CDR3 runs from the conserved cysteine through the conserved F or W. D genes are given only for firm matches. Only part of the rows carry a size: once, few, many, or a class if the clone is expanded.

j_gene | d_gene | v_gene | abundance | CDR3nt | CDR3aa
TRBJ2-7 | NA | TRBV4-1 | NA | TGCGCCAGCAGCCATAGGACAGCGTACGAGCAGTACTTC | CASSHRTAYEQYF
TRBJ1-2 | TRBD1 | TRBV6-6 | NA | TGTGCCAGCAGTCAGGACAGGGATTATGGCTACACCTTC | CASSQDRDYGYTF
TRBJ2-3 | NA | TRBV7-9 | NA | TGTGCCAGCAGCGCCGGGGCAGATACGCAGTATTTT | CASSAGADTQYF
TRBJ2-2 | NA | TRBV2 | NA | TGTGCCAGCAGTGAATATACATTGAACACCGGGGAGCTGTTTTTT | CASSEYTLNTGELFF
TRBJ2-1 | NA | TRBV9 | NA | TGTGCCAGCAGCGTCGGACCTCAGGGCTCCAATGAGCAGTTCTTC | CASSVGPQGSNEQFF
TRBJ2-1 | TRBD1 | TRBV5-1 | NA | TGCGCCAGCGCCGCGACCGTGACAGGGGGTTACAATGAGCAGTTCTTC | CASAATVTGGYNEQFF
TRBJ2-2 | NA | TRBV6-5 | NA | TGTGCCAGCAGTCCCCTGGGGAGCACCGGGGAGCTGTTTTTT | CASSPLGSTGELFF
TRBJ2-7 | TRBD1 | TRBV4-2 | NA | TGTGCCAGCAGCCAAGTAGGGGGACAGGGTTTCTACGAGCAGTACTTC | CASSQVGGQGFYEQYF
TRBJ1-4 | NA | TRBV28 | NA | TGTGCCAGCAGCACGTGGGGGGGGCTTATTAATGAAAAACTGTTTTTT | CASSTWGGLINEKLFF
TRBJ1-2 | NA | TRBV19 | NA | TGTGCCAGTAGTATAGGTCCGGGGGAGCTCTATGGCTACACCTTC | CASSIGPGELYGYTF
TRBJ2-5 | TRBD1 | TRBV9 | NA | TGTGCCAGCAGCGTAGGGGGGAGCAGGGGGCGCCTGGAAGAGACCCAGTACTTC | CASSVGGSRGRLEETQYF
TRBJ2-1 | NA | TRBV7-9 | NA | TGTGCCAGCAGCCTCGGTCGCGGACTGTTGAATGAGCAGTTCTTC | CASSLGRGLLNEQFF
TRBJ1-4 | TRBD1 | TRBV10-3 | NA | TGTGCCATCAGTGGAACTCAGGGGGTAGGAGAAAAACTGTTTTTT | CAISGTQGVGEKLFF
TRBJ1-1 | TRBD1 | TRBV11-2 | NA | TGTGCCAGCAGACGGACAGGTGGACTCACTGAAGCTTTCTTT | CASRRTGGLTEAFF
TRBJ1-2 | NA | TRBV7-8 | NA | TGTGCCAGCAGCTTAGGCGGGCAGACCTATGGCTACACCTTC | CASSLGGQTYGYTF
TRBJ1-5 | TRBD1 | TRBV19 | NA | TGTGCCAGTAGTATAAAGGGGGCCCGGGGTCAGCCCCAGCATTTT | CASSIKGARGQPQHF
TRBJ1-3 | TRBD1 | TRBV15 | NA | TGTGCCACCAGCACCTCTAGGACAGGCTCTGGAAACACCATATATTTT | CATSTSRTGSGNTIYF
TRBJ2-3 | NA | TRBV11-3 | once | TGTGCCAGCGGTGAGGGCACAGATACGCAGTATTTT | CASGEGTDTQYF
TRBJ1-2 | TRBD1 | TRBV19 | NA | TGTGCCAGTAGTTCGGGACAGGGGGCATCTAACTATGGCTACACCTTC | CASSSGQGASNYGYTF
TRBJ1-1 | TRBD1 | TRBV7-9 | once | TGTGCCAGCAGCCAAATGGGCAGGGGGCTTGGGACTGAAGCTTTCTTT | CASSQMGRGLGTEAFF
TRBJ2-5 | TRBD2 | TRBV4-3 | NA | TGCGCCAGCAGCCGCTCAGGACTAGCGGGGGGAGAGACCCAGTACTTC | CASSRSGLAGGETQYF
TRBJ1-2 | NA | TRBV21-1 | NA | TGTGCCAGCAGGGGCGCCCTTCTCTATGGCTACACCTTC | CASRGALLYGYTF
TRBJ2-1 | TRBD1 | TRBV7-3 | NA | TGTGCCAGCAGCTTAATGGGGACAGCCGTATACAATGAGCAGTTCTTC | CASSLMGTAVYNEQFF
TRBJ1-2 | TRBD1 | TRBV13 | NA | TGTGCCAGCAGCCCCACTGACCCGACAGGGAATGGCTACACCTTC | CASSPTDPTGNGYTF
TRBJ2-7 | TRBD1 | TRBV5-5 | NA | TGTGCCAGCAGCACGGGACAGGGGATCTCCTACGAGCAGTACTTC | CASSTGQGISYEQYF
TRBJ2-7 | TRBD1 | TRBV5-4 | NA | TGTGCCAGCACGGGACAGGGACTGTACGAGCAGTACTTC | CASTGQGLYEQYF
TRBJ2-2 | NA | TRBV5-4 | NA | TGTGCCAGCAGCTTGGTGTCCCGGGATACCGGGGAGCTGTTTTTT | CASSLVSRDTGELFF
TRBJ2-3 | TRBD2 | TRBV7-6 | NA | TGTGCCAGCAGCTTAGTTCCGGGGGGGGCGGGTACGCAGTATTTT | CASSLVPGGAGTQYF
TRBJ1-1 | NA | TRBV29-1 | NA | TGCAGCGTTGAAGCGTCACTCTGGAACACTGAAGCTTTCTTT | CSVEASLWNTEAFF
TRBJ1-2 | TRBD1 | TRBV7-2 | NA | TGTGCCAGCAGCTTGCAGGGACAGGCCCTCTATGGCTATACCTTC | CASSLQGQALYGYTF
TRBJ2-3 | NA | TRBV9 | NA | TGTGCCAGCAGCGTAGTGTCGGGGAGCACAGATACGCAGTATTTT | CASSVVSGSTDTQYF
TRBJ1-2 | TRBD1 | TRBV27 | NA | TGTGCCAGCAGTCCAAACCCGACAGGGAGTTATGGCTACACCTTC | CASSPNPTGSYGYTF
TRBJ1-1 | TRBD1 | TRBV10-1 | NA | TGCGCCAGCAGGTCGGGACAGGGGAACATGAACACTGAAGCTTTCTTT | CASRSGQGNMNTEAFF
TRBJ1-3 | NA | TRBV10-3 | NA | TGTGCCACCCGGGGGGACCGGCGAGGAAACACCATATATTTT | CATRGDRRGNTIYF
TRBJ2-1 | TRBD1 | TRBV14 | few | TGTGCCAGCAGCCAAGGGACAGGGCTACTCGGGGGCTACAATGAGCAGTTCTTC | CASSQGTGLLGGYNEQFF
TRBJ1-4 | NA | TRBV5-1 | NA | TGCGCCAGCAGCGGCGGGGGGGCTAATGAAAAACTGTTTTTT | CASSGGGANEKLFF
TRBJ2-1 | TRBD1 | TRBV19 | NA | TGTGCCAGTAGTATGGAGGCAGGGGGCCTAAATGAGCAGTTCTTC | CASSMEAGGLNEQFF
TRBJ2-5 | NA | TRBV6-5 | NA | TGTGCCAGCAGTTACTTCAGGGTTGGGGAGACCCAGTACTTC | CASSYFRVGETQYF
TRBJ1-2 | NA | TRBV27 | NA | TGTGCCAGCAGTTTAGGTCTTTCAGCTAACTATGGCTACACCTTC | CASSLGLSANYGYTF
TRBJ1-5 | TRBD1 | TRBV6-5 | NA | TGTGCCAGCAGCCGATTAGGACAGGAACATCAGCCCCAGCATTTT | CASSRLGQEHQPQHF
TRBJ1-5 | NA | TRBV27 | once | TGTGCCAGCAGTTTCCAGGGAGGGCAGCCCCAGCATTTT | CASSFQGGQPQHF
TRBJ2-2 | TRBD1 | TRBV15 | NA | TGTGCCACCAGCAGAGGGAAAGGGACAGGGAATGCCGGGGAGCTGTTTTTT | CATSRGKGTGNAGELFF